This TCR beta chain was recovered during a study of T cells in Graves' hyperthyroidism and ophthalmopathy. General observations from the study: In blood, most of the thyroid clonotypes expanded above 0.001 were also present.

This clonotype has at least ten counts. The antigen is undetermined. Fresh peripheral blood, approximately 9.1 ml, was the source of the PBMCs. RNA transcripts yielded amplified TCR beta CDR3 regions. The study used the HTBI primer set for a first-round RT-PCR of the TCR CDR3. TCRdb reprocessed the multiplex PCR reads via MiXCR and lists one record per CDR3 protein. The data hold approximately 410,000 distinct CDR3 sequences, with 14% to 15% observed a single time. The CDR3 length is 16 residues. Trimming removed 5 bases from V and 3 bases from J, with 20 bases in between. From germline, CDR1 is LNHNV and CDR2 YYDKDF (reference sequence).

This receptor was identified in a young man with Graves' ophthalmopathy. The V call is TRBV15, the J call TRBJ2-7; a weak D match, TRBD2 (6 bases). The sample comprised blood. The CDR3 here is CATSPRSGVMNYEQYF. The CDR3 DNA reads TGTGCCACCAGCCCACGGTCGGGAGTAATGAACTACGAGCAGTACTTC. Full variable domain (rest looked up from reference TRBV15 and TRBJ2-7): DAMVIQNPRYQVTQFGKPVTLSCSQTLNHNVMYWYQQKSSQAPKLLFHYYDKDFNNEADTPDNFQSRRPNTSFCFLDIRSPGLGDTAMYLCATSPRSGVMNYEQYFGPGTRLTVT.